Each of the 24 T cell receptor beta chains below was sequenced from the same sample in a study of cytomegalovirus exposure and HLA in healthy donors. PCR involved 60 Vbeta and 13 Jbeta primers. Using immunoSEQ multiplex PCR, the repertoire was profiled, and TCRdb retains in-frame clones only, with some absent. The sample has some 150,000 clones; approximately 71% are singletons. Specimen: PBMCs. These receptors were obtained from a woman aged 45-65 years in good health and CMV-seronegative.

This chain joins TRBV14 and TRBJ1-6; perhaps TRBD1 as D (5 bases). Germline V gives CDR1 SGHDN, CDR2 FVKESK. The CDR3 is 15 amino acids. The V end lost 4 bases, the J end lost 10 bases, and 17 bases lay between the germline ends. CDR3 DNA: TGTGCCAGCAGCCCCCTGGGGCAGGGTCGATCACCCCTCCACTTT. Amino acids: CASSPLGQGRSPLHF. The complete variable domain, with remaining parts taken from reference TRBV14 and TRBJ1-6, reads EAGVTQFPSHSVIEKGQTVTLRCDPISGHDNLYWYRRVMGKEIKFLLHFVKESKQDESGMPNNRFLAERTGGTYSTLKVQPAELEDSGVYFCASSPLGQGRSPLHFGNGTRLTVT.

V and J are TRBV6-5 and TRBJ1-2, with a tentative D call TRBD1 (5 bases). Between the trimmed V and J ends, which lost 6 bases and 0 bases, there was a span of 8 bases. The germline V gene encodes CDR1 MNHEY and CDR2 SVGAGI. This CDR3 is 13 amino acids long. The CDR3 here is CASRQVPNYGYTF. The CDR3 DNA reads TGTGCCAGCAGACAGGTTCCTAACTATGGCTACACCTTC.

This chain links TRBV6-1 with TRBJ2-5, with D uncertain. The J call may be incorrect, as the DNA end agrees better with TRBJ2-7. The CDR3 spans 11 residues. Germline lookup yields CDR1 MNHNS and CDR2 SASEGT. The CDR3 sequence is CASSESHEQYF. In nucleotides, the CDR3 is TGTGCCAGCAGTGAAAGCCACGAGCAGTACTTC.

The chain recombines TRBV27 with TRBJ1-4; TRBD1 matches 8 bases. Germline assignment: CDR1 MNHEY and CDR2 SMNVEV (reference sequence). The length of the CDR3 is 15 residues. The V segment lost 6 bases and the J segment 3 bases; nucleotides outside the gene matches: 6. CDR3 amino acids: CASSRGQGPNEKLFF. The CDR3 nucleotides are TGTGCCAGCAGCAGAGGACAGGGACCTAATGAAAAACTGTTTTTT.

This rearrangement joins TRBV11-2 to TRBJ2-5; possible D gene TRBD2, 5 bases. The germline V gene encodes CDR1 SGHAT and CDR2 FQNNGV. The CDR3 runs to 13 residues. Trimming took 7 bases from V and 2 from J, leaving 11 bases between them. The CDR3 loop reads CASTRGLQETQYF. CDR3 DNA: TGTGCCAGCACCAGAGGGCTGCAAGAGACCCAGTACTTC.

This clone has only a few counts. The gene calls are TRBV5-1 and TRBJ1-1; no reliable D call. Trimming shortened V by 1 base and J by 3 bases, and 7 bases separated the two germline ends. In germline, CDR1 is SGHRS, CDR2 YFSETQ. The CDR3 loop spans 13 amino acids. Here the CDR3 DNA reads TGCGCCAGCAGCTTGTCACAAGACACTGAAGCTTTCTTT. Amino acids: CASSLSQDTEAFF.

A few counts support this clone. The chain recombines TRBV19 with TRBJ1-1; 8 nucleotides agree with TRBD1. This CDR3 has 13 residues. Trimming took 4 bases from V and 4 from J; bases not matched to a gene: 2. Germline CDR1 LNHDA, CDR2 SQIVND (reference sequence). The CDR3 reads CASSSTGGTEAFF. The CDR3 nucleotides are TGTGCCAGTAGTAGTACAGGGGGCACTGAAGCTTTCTTT.

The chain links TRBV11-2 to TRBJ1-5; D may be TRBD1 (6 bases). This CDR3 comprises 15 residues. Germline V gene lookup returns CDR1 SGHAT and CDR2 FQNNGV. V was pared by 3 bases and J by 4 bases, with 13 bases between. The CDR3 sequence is CASSLEDRGNQPQHF. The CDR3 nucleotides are TGTGCCAGCAGCTTGGAGGACAGAGGGAATCAGCCCCAGCATTTT.

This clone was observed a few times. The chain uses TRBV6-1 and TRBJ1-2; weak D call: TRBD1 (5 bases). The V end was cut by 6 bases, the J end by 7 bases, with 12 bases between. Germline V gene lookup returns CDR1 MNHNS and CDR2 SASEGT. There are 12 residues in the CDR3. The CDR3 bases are TGTGCCAGCAGGGGGGGGTTTCTTGGCTACACCTTC. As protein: CASRGGFLGYTF.

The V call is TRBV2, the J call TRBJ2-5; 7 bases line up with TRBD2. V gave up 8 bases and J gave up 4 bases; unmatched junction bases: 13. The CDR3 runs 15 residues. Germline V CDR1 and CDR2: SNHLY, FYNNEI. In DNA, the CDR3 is TGTGCCAGCTCCGACGGGGCGGGGGTTGCAGAGACCCAGTACTTC. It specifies CASSDGAGVAETQYF.

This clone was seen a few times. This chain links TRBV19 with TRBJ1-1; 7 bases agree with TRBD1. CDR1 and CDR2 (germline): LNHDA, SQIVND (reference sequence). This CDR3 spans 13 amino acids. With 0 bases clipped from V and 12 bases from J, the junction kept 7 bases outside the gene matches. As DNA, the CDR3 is TGTGCCAGTAGTATAGAAGTTCAGGGGGGATCTTTCTTT. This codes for CASSIEVQGGSFF.

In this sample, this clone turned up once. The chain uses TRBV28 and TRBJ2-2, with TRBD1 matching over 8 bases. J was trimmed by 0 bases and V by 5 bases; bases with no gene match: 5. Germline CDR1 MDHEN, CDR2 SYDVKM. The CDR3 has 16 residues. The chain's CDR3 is CASSRSTGANTGELFF. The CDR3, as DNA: TGTGCCAGCAGTCGATCGACAGGGGCGAACACCGGGGAGCTGTTTTTT. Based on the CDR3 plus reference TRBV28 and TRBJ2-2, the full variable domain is DVKVTQSSRYLVKRTGEKVFLECVQDMDHENMFWYRQDPGLGLRLIYFSYDVKMKEKGDIPEGYSVSREKKERFSLILESASTNQTSMYLCASSRSTGANTGELFFGEGSRLTVL.

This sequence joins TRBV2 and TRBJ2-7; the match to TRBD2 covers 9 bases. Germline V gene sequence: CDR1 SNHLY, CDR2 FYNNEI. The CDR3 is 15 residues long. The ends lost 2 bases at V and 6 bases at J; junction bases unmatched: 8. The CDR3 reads CASSESLAGLVEQYF. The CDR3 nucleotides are TGTGCCAGCAGTGAAAGTCTAGCGGGGTTGGTCGAGCAGTACTTC.

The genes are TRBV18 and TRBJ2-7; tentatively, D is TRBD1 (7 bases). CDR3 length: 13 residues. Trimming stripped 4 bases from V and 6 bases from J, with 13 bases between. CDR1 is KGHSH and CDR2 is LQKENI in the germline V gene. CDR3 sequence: CASSREDRSEQYF. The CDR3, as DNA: TGTGCCAGCTCACGGGAGGACAGGAGCGAGCAGTACTTC.

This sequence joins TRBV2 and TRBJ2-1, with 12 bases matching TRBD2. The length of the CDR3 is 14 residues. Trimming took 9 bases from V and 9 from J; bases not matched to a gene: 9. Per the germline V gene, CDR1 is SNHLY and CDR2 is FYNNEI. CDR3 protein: CASLTTSGGGEQFF. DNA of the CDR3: TGTGCCAGTCTTACGACTAGCGGGGGTGGTGAGCAGTTCTTC. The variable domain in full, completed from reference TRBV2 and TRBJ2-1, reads EPEVTQTPSHQVTQMGQEVILRCVPISNHLYFYWYRQILGQKVEFLVSFYNNEISEKSEIFDDQFSVERPDGSNFTLKIRSTKLEDSAMYFCASLTTSGGGEQFFGPGTRLTVL.

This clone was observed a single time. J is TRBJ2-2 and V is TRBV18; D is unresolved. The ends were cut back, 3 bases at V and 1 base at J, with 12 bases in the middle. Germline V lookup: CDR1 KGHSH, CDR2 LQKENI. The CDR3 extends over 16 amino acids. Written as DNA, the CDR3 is TGTGCCAGCTCACCCGTCTCAAGAGAGAACACCGGGGAGCTGTTTTTT. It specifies CASSPVSRENTGELFF.

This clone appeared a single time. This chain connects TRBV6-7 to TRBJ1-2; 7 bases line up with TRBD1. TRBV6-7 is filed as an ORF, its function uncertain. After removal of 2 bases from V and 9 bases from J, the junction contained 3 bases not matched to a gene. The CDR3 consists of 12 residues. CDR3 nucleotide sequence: TGTGCCAGCAGTTACCTGGGACAGTGCTACACCTTC. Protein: CASSYLGQCYTF.

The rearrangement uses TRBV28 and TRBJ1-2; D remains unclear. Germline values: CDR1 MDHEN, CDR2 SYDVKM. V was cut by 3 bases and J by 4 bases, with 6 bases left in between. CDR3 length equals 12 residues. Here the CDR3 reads CASSLSLYGYTF. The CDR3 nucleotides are TGTGCCAGCAGTTTGTCCCTCTATGGCTACACCTTC.

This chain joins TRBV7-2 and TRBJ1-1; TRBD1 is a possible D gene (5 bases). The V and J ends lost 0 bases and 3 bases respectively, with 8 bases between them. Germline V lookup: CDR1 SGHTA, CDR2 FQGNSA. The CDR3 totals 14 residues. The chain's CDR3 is CASSLASQDTEAFF. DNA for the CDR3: TGTGCCAGCAGCTTAGCATCACAGGACACTGAAGCTTTCTTT.

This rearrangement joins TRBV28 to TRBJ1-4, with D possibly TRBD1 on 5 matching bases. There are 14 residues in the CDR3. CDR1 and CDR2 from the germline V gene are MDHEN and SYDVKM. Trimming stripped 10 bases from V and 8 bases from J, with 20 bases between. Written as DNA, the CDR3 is TGTGCCATCAAAACCCCGGGGGGGGAGGAAAAACTGTTTTTT. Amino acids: CAIKTPGGEEKLFF.

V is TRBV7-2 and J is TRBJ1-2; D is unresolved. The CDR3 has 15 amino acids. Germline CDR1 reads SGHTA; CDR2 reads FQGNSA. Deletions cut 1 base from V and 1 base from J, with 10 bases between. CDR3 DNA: TGTGCCAGCAGCTTAGACCCAGGTTTTAACTATGGCTACACCTTC. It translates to CASSLDPGFNYGYTF.

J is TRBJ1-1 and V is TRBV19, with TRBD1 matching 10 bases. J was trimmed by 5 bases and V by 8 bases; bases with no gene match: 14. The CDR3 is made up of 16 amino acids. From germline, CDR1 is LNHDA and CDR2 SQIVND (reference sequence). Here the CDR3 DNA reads TGTGCCAGTTCCGGGACAGGGGCCGCTTTCAGGACTGAAGCTTTCTTT. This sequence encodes CASSGTGAAFRTEAFF. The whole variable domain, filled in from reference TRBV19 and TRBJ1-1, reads DGGITQSPKYLFRKEGQNVTLSCEQNLNHDAMYWYRQDPGQGLRLIYYSQIVNDFQKGDIAEGYSVSREKKESFPLTVTSAQKNPTAFYLCASSGTGAAFRTEAFFGQGTRLTVV.

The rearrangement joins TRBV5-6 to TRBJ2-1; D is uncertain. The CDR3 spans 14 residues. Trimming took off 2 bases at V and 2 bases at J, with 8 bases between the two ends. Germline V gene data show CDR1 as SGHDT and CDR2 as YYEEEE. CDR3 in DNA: TGTGCCAGCAGCTTTGGCCACCCCTACAATGAGCAGTTCTTC. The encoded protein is CASSFGHPYNEQFF.

CDR3 sequence: CASRPLAGGQETQYF. Here the CDR3 DNA reads TGCGCCAGCAGACCCTTAGCGGGGGGCCAAGAGACCCAGTACTTC. The genes are TRBV5-1 and TRBJ2-5, with 10 bases fitting TRBD2. The CDR3 spans 15 residues. The V gene's germline CDR1 is SGHRS and CDR2 YFSETQ. Losses at the gene ends were 5 bases for V and 1 base for J; bases not matched to a gene: 5.